The 5 T cell receptor beta chains given below trace back to one sample, sequenced in a study of blood T cell repertoires in COVID-19. The repertoire was sequenced with immunoSEQ multiplex PCR; TCRdb's copy has only in-frame clones and lacks some. The sample includes around 98,000 clones, 70% to 85% of them seen just once. The sample comprised peripheral blood. The receptor set was obtained from a woman aged 60 to 75 with acute or convalescent COVID-19.

As for this clone: Other nucleotide sequences from this sample produce the same CDR3. In DNA form, the CDR3 reads TGTGCCAGCAGCCAGGGGGGCGGACAGCCCCAGCATTTT. This sequence encodes CASSQGGGQPQHF. The chain carries TRBV7-2 and TRBJ1-5; 7 nucleotides align to TRBD1. Losses at the gene ends were 5 bases for V and 7 bases for J; bases not matched to a gene: 5. Per the germline V gene, CDR1 is SGHTA and CDR2 is FQGNSA. This CDR3 contains 13 residues.

CDR3 loop: CACNNRGLTNEKLFF. The CDR3 DNA is TGTGCCTGTAATAACAGGGGGCTGACTAATGAAAAACTGTTTTTT. The chain links TRBV2 to TRBJ1-4, with 9 bases lining up with TRBD1. Trimming removed 11 bases from V and 2 bases from J; junction bases left unmatched: 9. The CDR3 length is 15 residues. Per the germline V gene, CDR1 is SNHLY and CDR2 is FYNNEI.

The chain has TRBV18 and TRBJ2-7, with TRBD1 matching over 11 bases. J lost 2 bases, V lost 3 bases, and 3 bases had no gene match. The CDR3 totals 15 residues. Per germline, CDR1 KGHSH and CDR2 LQKENI. The CDR3 sequence: CASSPGQGAAYEQYF. CDR3 in DNA: TGTGCCAGCTCACCTGGACAGGGGGCGGCCTACGAGCAGTACTTC.

This clone has just a few counts. The chain is built from TRBV4-1 and TRBJ1-2; 7 bases are shared with TRBD1. Trimming took 3 bases from V and 6 from J; bases not matched to a gene: 7. CDR3 length: 14 amino acids. Germline V gives CDR1 MGHRA, CDR2 YSYEKL. CDR3 amino acids: CASSQLQGYHGYTF. In nucleotides, the CDR3 is TGCGCCAGCAGCCAGCTACAGGGGTACCATGGCTACACCTTC.

The V and J genes are TRBV10-1 and TRBJ2-3, with D perhaps TRBD2 (6 bases). V shed 3 bases and J shed 8 bases, with 12 bases lying between them. Looked up from germline, CDR1 is WNHNN and CDR2 is SYGVQD (reference sequence). The CDR3 has 13 amino acids. This chain's CDR3 is CASSEGPGGTQYF. The CDR3 nucleotides read TGCGCCAGCAGTGAAGGGCCCGGGGGTACGCAGTATTTT.